What follows is one TCR beta chain and its context. Its target is unknown. The sample is drawn from a study of vaccination and CD4 T cells after COVID-19. The study's findings and limits: Analysis of convalescent patients found that 304 of 307 vaccine-specific clones were spike mono-reactive.

Specified treatment: roughly 11-day PBMC culture with coronavirus spike peptide pools or control peptides (ViraFEST assay). Oncomine TCR Beta short-read sequencing was applied to DNA from cultured CD4+ T cells. One entry per CDR3 protein, called by TCRdb with MiXCR from the PCR reads. In the table there are some 13,000 distinct CDR3 sequences, 35% of which are singletons. CDR1 is DFQATT, CDR2 SNEGSKA, per germline (reference sequence). Trimming took off 7 bases at V and 2 bases at J, with 9 bases between the two ends. There are 12 residues in the CDR3. V is TRBV20-1 and J is TRBJ2-4; D tentatively fits TRBD1 or TRBD2 (6 bases each). Sequencing was performed on CD4+ T cells from blood, cultured in vitro. The receptor comes from a human donor who had recovered from COVID-19. The CDR3 DNA reads TGCAGTGTTGGGGGGCCCAAAAACATTCAGTACTTC. Translated, it gives CSVGGPKNIQYF.